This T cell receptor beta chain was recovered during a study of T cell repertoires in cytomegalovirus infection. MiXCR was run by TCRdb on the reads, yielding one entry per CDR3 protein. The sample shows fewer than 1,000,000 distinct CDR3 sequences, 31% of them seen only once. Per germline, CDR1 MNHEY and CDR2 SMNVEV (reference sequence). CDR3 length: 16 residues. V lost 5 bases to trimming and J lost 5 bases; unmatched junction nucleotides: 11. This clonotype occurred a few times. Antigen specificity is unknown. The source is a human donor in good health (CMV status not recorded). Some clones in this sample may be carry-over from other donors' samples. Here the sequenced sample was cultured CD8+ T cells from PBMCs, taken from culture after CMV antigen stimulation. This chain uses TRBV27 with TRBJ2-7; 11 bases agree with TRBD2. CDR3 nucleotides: TGTGCCAGCAGTCCCCTAGCGGGGGGCCACCTCAACGAGCAGTACGTC. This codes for CASSPLAGGHLNEQYV.